This entry lists 30 T cell receptor beta chains sequenced from one sample in a study of neurological immune-mediated disorders. TCRdb passed the 5' RACE reads through MiXCR, listing each CDR3 protein once. The sample yields roughly 24,000 distinct CDR3 sequences, about 13% seen once. Sequences were obtained from PBMCs. The receptors derive from a woman between 55 and 75 years old with HTLV-1-associated myelopathy (HAM/TSP).

Many counts were recorded for this clonotype. The V gene is TRBV4-2, the J gene TRBJ2-1; 7 nucleotides match TRBD2. This CDR3 region has 14 residues. V trimming: 0 bases; J trimming: 8 bases; junction bases outside the gene matches: 4. CDR1 is LGHNA and CDR2 is YNFKEQ in the germline V gene. DNA for the CDR3: TGTGCCAGCAGCCAAGATCGGCGGGAGTATGAGCAGTTCTTC. It codes for CASSQDRREYEQFF.

This clonotype was seen at least ten times. V is TRBV5-1 and J is TRBJ2-2; possible D gene TRBD1, 5 bases. From germline, CDR1 is SGHRS and CDR2 YFSETQ. CDR3 length equals 16 residues. Trimming left V 4 bases short and J 0 bases short, with 13 bases between. The CDR3 reads CASSRDRSSNTGELFF. CDR3 coding DNA: TGCGCCAGCAGCCGCGACAGATCCTCGAACACCGGGGAGCTGTTTTTT.

This clonotype was recorded at least ten times. V is TRBV7-8 and J is TRBJ2-2, with TRBD2 matching 8 bases. V was pared by 2 bases and J by 6 bases, with 8 bases of the junction left unmatched. The CDR3 covers 16 residues. Germline CDR1 SGHVS, CDR2 FQNEAQ. This CDR3 is CASSLKIREGPGELFF. The CDR3 DNA follows: TGTGCCAGCAGCTTAAAGATCCGGGAGGGCCCCGGGGAGCTGTTTTTT.

The table lists this clonotype with many counts. The rearrangement links TRBV20-1 to TRBJ1-4; TRBD1 might be the D (5 bases). CDR1 DFQATT and CDR2 SNEGSKA come from the germline V gene (reference sequence). The length of the CDR3 is 16 residues. Trimming removed 1 base at V and 8 bases at J, with 20 bases between. Here the CDR3 DNA reads TGCAGTGCTAGAGCCGGGACCCTTGGACTCGGCGAAAAACTGTTTTTT. Its protein product is CSARAGTLGLGEKLFF.

J is TRBJ2-1 and V is TRBV7-3; D not resolved. Trimming stripped 1 base from V and 5 bases from J, with 6 bases between. The CDR3 is 13 residues long. Germline V gives CDR1 SGHTA, CDR2 FQGTGA. CDR3 protein: CASSLRLDNEQFF. CDR3 DNA sequence: TGTGCCAGCAGCTTAAGGCTGGACAATGAGCAGTTCTTC.

This clonotype has a count of ten or more. J is TRBJ2-5 and V is TRBV6-5, with no clear D. The germline CDR1 and CDR2 sequences are MNHEY and SVGAGI. The CDR3 loop spans 16 amino acids. V was shortened by 5 bases and J by 1 base, with 17 bases between the two germline ends. The chain's CDR3 is CASSRPLGRSQETQYF. The CDR3 DNA follows: TGTGCCAGCAGTAGGCCACTCGGACGCAGCCAAGAGACCCAGTACTTC.

This clonotype was counted at least ten times. V is TRBV7-6 and J is TRBJ2-1; TRBD1 matches 10 bases. V lost 5 bases, J lost 4 bases, and 20 bases stayed unmatched. Per germline, CDR1 SGHVS and CDR2 FNYEAQ. This CDR3 comprises 20 residues. As DNA, the CDR3 is TGTGCCAGCAGCCCACGAGACAGGGGGCGGGTCAGGGGCGCGTACAATGAGCAGTTCTTC. It specifies CASSPRDRGRVRGAYNEQFF.

The chain has TRBV6-5 and TRBJ1-4, with a possible D match to TRBD1 (5 bases). CDR3 size: 16 residues. Germline loops: CDR1 MNHEY, CDR2 SVGAGI. V lost 5 bases to trimming and J lost 6 bases, with 19 bases between them. This CDR3 is CASSPGQAPDYEKLFF. CDR3 bases: TGTGCCAGCAGTCCCGGACAAGCTCCTGATTATGAAAAACTGTTTTTT.

In its sample, this clonotype ranks as medium-sized. V is TRBV20-1 and J is TRBJ2-1; the D gene is possibly TRBD2 (6 bases). The CDR3 runs 15 residues. V lost 6 bases to trimming and J lost 7 bases, with 22 bases between them. Per the germline V gene, CDR1 is DFQATT and CDR2 is SNEGSKA (reference sequence). This chain's CDR3 is CSASIPGLHLNEQFF. CDR3 DNA: TGCAGTGCAAGCATTCCGGGACTCCATCTAAATGAGCAGTTCTTC.

As for this clonotype: An end of the junction does not agree with germline; a read error may underlie this. This chain links TRBV4-1 with TRBJ2-2, with 8 positions matching TRBD1. CDR3 length: 18 amino acids. CDR1 and CDR2 (germline): MGHRA, YSYEKL. The CDR3 DNA sequence: TGCGCCAACAGCCCAGGTGATCGGGACAGGTGGAAAACCGGGAAGCTGTTTTTT. Translated: CANSPGDRDRWKTGKLFF.

In its sample, this clonotype was seen many times. The chain carries TRBV5-6 and TRBJ1-6; perhaps TRBD1 as D (5 bases). The V end lost 4 bases, the J end lost 8 bases, and 13 bases lay between the germline ends. The germline V gene encodes CDR1 SGHDT and CDR2 YYEEEE. The CDR3 loop spans 14 amino acids. For the CDR3, the DNA is TGTGCCAGCAGCCCGACCCGGGGGTATTCACCCCTCCACTTT. As protein: CASSPTRGYSPLHF.

This clonotype was detected ten times or more. The chain carries TRBV20-1 and TRBJ2-2; the D is unclear. The germline gives CDR1 DFQATT, CDR2 SNEGSKA (reference sequence). CDR3 length: 13 residues. V was trimmed by 1 base and J by 4 bases, leaving 7 bases between them. CDR3 amino acids: CSARVRGTGELFF. CDR3 in DNA: TGCAGTGCTAGAGTCAGAGGCACCGGGGAGCTGTTTTTT.

This clonotype occurred many times. The V gene is TRBV28, the J gene TRBJ1-2; the match to TRBD1 covers 9 bases. There are 15 residues in the CDR3. Germline CDR1 and CDR2: MDHEN and SYDVKM. Trimming at V came to 2 bases and at J to 6 bases, leaving 7 bases not matched to a gene. The DNA of the CDR3 is TGTGCCAGCAGTTTACTAACACAGGGGGCGGATGGCTACACCTTC. Its translation is CASSLLTQGADGYTF.

Many counts were recorded for this clonotype. The V call is TRBV5-5, the J call TRBJ1-3, with 7 bases matching TRBD1. With 3 bases clipped from V and 0 bases from J, the junction kept 12 bases outside the gene matches. The CDR3 consists of 18 residues. The V gene's germline CDR1 is SGHKS and CDR2 YYEKEE (reference sequence). The CDR3 coding sequence is TGTGCCAGCAGCTACTCGGGACAGATCACCTCCTCTGGAAACACCATATATTTT. This translates into CASSYSGQITSSGNTIYF.

Ten or more counts support this clonotype. The chain employs TRBV20-1 and TRBJ2-1, with 8 bases lining up with TRBD1. In germline, CDR1 is DFQATT, CDR2 SNEGSKA (reference sequence). CDR3 length: 14 amino acids. Trimming cost V 3 bases and J 5 bases; bases outside gene matches: 6. CDR3 protein: CSARTGAGHNEQFF. As DNA, the CDR3 is TGCAGTGCTAGGACAGGGGCTGGACACAATGAGCAGTTCTTC.

This chain links TRBV30 with TRBJ1-2, with 8 bases identical to TRBD1. The CDR3 spans 15 residues. Germline CDR1 GTSNPN, CDR2 SVGIG (reference sequence). The J segment lost 7 bases and the V segment lost 2 bases, leaving 12 bases of the junction unmatched. In nucleotides, the CDR3 is TGTGCCTGGAGTACCGGGACAGGCCGAATGGGTGGCTACACCTTC. Translated, it gives CAWSTGTGRMGGYTF. Filled out from reference TRBV30 and TRBJ1-2, the complete variable domain reads SQTIHQWPATLVQPVGSPLSLECTVEGTSNPNLYWYRQAAGRGLQLLFYSVGIGQISSEVPQNLSASRPQDRQFILSSKKLLLSDSGFYLCAWSTGTGRMGGYTFGSGTRLTVV.

This clonotype was observed at least ten times. This chain joins TRBV12-3 or TRBV12-4 and TRBJ2-3; TRBD1 agrees at 7 bases. The CDR3 runs to 16 residues. The ends lost 5 bases at V and 0 bases at J; junction bases unmatched: 8. CDR3 residues: CASSGSGGPSTDTQYF. As DNA, the CDR3 is TGTGCCAGCAGTGGATCAGGGGGACCTAGCACAGATACGCAGTATTTT.

This clonotype rates as medium-sized. The J gene is TRBJ2-5, the V gene TRBV10-3; 8 positions agree with TRBD1. This CDR3 has 15 amino acids. Losses at the gene ends were 4 bases for V and 1 base for J; bases not matched to a gene: 5. Germline values: CDR1 ENHRY, CDR2 SYGVKD. The CDR3, as DNA: TGTGCCATCAGTGTCCGCGGGACAGGCCAAGAGACCCAGTACTTC. It specifies CAISVRGTGQETQYF.

This clonotype was seen repeatedly, ten times or more. This chain uses TRBV20-1 with TRBJ2-7; unclear D gene. The CDR3 runs to 12 residues. CDR1 and CDR2 from the germline V gene are DFQATT and SNEGSKA (reference sequence). Trimming pared 0 bases from V and 6 bases from J, leaving 9 bases between. CDR3 loop: CSARDTRSEQYF. The CDR3 bases are TGCAGTGCTAGAGATACCAGATCCGAGCAGTACTTC.

This clonotype was recorded at least ten times. The chain links TRBV29-1 to TRBJ2-1, with 7 bases identical to TRBD1. The CDR3 extends over 12 amino acids. Germline CDR1 and CDR2: SQVTM and ANQGSEA. The junction had 3 bases not matched to a gene; V was cut back by 6 bases and J by 4 bases. CDR3 DNA sequence: TGCAGCGTCGAACAGGGGTACAATGAGCAGTTCTTC. Amino acids: CSVEQGYNEQFF.

This clonotype has a handful of counts. V gene TRBV28 combines with J gene TRBJ2-5; 8 bases are shared with TRBD1. The length of the CDR3 is 16 residues. V shed 4 bases and J 5 bases; nucleotides not matched to a gene: 12. Germline assignment: CDR1 MDHEN and CDR2 SYDVKM. CDR3 region: CASSSVTLGQAETQYF. DNA of the CDR3: TGTGCCAGCAGTTCCGTAACCCTGGGACAGGCGGAGACCCAGTACTTC.

This clonotype was seen at least ten times. The gene calls are TRBV20-1 and TRBJ2-3, with 12 nucleotides matching TRBD2. CDR1 is DFQATT and CDR2 is SNEGSKA in the germline V gene (reference sequence). The CDR3 runs to 18 residues. Germline trimming cut 5 bases from V and 2 bases from J; bases unmatched to any gene: 14. The CDR3 DNA sequence: TGCAGTGCTCCTGAGTCGCTAGCGGGGGGGGGGCCCACAGATACGCAGTATTTT. It is translated as CSAPESLAGGGPTDTQYF.

V usage is TRBV5-4 and J usage is TRBJ2-1, with no clear D. This CDR3 contains 13 residues. V lost 3 bases, J lost 5 bases, and 9 bases lay in between. Germline values: CDR1 SGHNT, CDR2 YYREEE (reference sequence). Here the CDR3 reads CASSSKTNNEQFF. The CDR3 coding sequence is TGTGCCAGCAGCTCAAAGACAAACAATGAGCAGTTCTTC.

This chain links TRBV5-6 with TRBJ2-2, with unresolved D. This CDR3 contains 16 residues. CDR1 and CDR2 from the germline V gene are SGHDT and YYEEEE. V was pared by 3 bases and J by 9 bases, with 21 bases between. The CDR3 sequence: CASSSWRTWRTRELFF. In DNA form, the CDR3 reads TGTGCCAGCAGCTCTTGGCGTACATGGCGGACCCGGGAGCTGTTTTTT.

This clonotype was observed many times. The V call is TRBV5-1, the J call TRBJ1-2, with a possible D match to TRBD1 (5 bases). Trimming took off 7 bases at V and 1 base at J, with 14 bases between the two ends. Germline lookup yields CDR1 SGHRS and CDR2 YFSETQ. This CDR3 region has 14 residues. The CDR3 reads CASGGLGDNYGYTF. The CDR3 nucleotides read TGCGCCAGCGGGGGTTTAGGTGATAACTATGGCTACACCTTC.

This clonotype was detected many times. The V gene is TRBV19, the J gene TRBJ1-4; D gene ambiguous. Germline loops: CDR1 LNHDA, CDR2 SQIVND (reference sequence). This CDR3 region has 15 residues. V was cut by 5 bases and J by 8 bases, with 18 bases left in between. CDR3 DNA sequence: TGTGCCAGTAGTTTGCTTCGGGAGTTCGGAGAAAAACTGTTTTTT. Its translation: CASSLLREFGEKLFF. The full variable domain, its missing parts supplied by reference TRBV19 and TRBJ1-4, is DGGITQSPKYLFRKEGQNVTLSCEQNLNHDAMYWYRQDPGQGLRLIYYSQIVNDFQKGDIAEGYSVSREKKESFPLTVTSAQKNPTAFYLCASSLLREFGEKLFFGSGTQLSVL.

This clonotype was seen at least ten times. The rearrangement joins TRBV7-9 to TRBJ2-2; D possibly corresponds to TRBD2 (5 bases). V dropped 5 bases and J dropped 3 bases, with 13 bases sitting between them. The CDR3 has 15 residues. CDR1 SEHNR and CDR2 FQNEAQ come from the germline V gene (reference sequence). The CDR3 region has the DNA TGTGCCAGCAGCCGAGGACTTCTAGACACCGGGGAGCTGTTTTTT. Protein sequence: CASSRGLLDTGELFF. Drawing the rest from reference TRBV7-9 and TRBJ2-2, the complete variable domain is DTGVSQNPRHKITKRGQNVTFRCDPISEHNRLYWYRQTLGQGPEFLTYFQNEAQLEKSRLLSDRFSAERPKGSFSTLEIQRTEQGDSAMYLCASSRGLLDTGELFFGEGSRLTVL.

This clonotype was observed many times. The chain combines TRBV7-9 with TRBJ1-1; D is uncertain. The germline V and J ends were trimmed by 7 bases and 3 bases, with 12 bases remaining between them. This CDR3 has 13 residues. Germline CDR1 SEHNR, CDR2 FQNEAQ (reference sequence). The CDR3 DNA follows: TGTGCCAGCACCTCCCGGGATCACACTGAAGCTTTCTTT. It specifies CASTSRDHTEAFF.

V gene TRBV20-1 combines with J gene TRBJ2-3; TRBD2 matches 7 bases. Per germline, CDR1 DFQATT and CDR2 SNEGSKA (reference sequence). V lost 5 bases and J lost 0; bases outside the gene matches: 17. The CDR3 has 18 amino acids. The CDR3 loop is CSAGGLQSTYSSTDTQYF. The CDR3 bases are TGCAGTGCTGGGGGACTACAAAGTACCTACTCTAGCACAGATACGCAGTATTTT.

The sample holds many counts of this clonotype. The chain is built from TRBV3-1 and TRBJ2-3; a weak D match, TRBD2 (6 bases). The CDR3 consists of 16 residues. Trimming cost V 4 bases and J 4 bases, with 18 bases left between them. Germline CDR1 is LGHDT and CDR2 is YNNKEL (reference sequence). CDR3 sequence reads: CASSLTRLLRADTQYF. The CDR3 coding sequence is TGTGCCAGCAGCCTGACTAGGCTCCTGAGAGCAGATACGCAGTATTTT.